The present T cell receptor beta chain was sequenced within a study of blood T cell repertoires in COVID-19. On the study more broadly: The United States, Italy and Spain provided the acute and convalescent COVID-19 samples. The analysed material was cDNA or gDNA that came from T cells, B-cell-depleted T cells, or PBMCs.

How the authors handled the data: How many nucleated cells were present was estimated from reference gene primer amplification. Assay: immunoSEQ multiplex PCR; the TCRdb copy retains only in-frame clones and omits some. D and trimming were read from the DNA, whereas the V and J calls and clone size are those reported in that table. The profile shows some 54,000 clones, approximately 91% of them singletons. J was trimmed by 4 bases and V by 2 bases; bases with no gene match: 6. CDR1 is MDHEN and CDR2 is SYDVKM in the germline V gene. The CDR3 covers 15 residues. This TCR was sampled from a man aged 55 to 70 with acute or convalescent COVID-19. Sequences were obtained from peripheral blood. The chain joins TRBV28 to TRBJ2-5, with 8 bases matching TRBD1. CDR3 amino acids: CASSLTWTGRETQYF. For the CDR3, the DNA is TGTGCCAGCAGTTTAACCTGGACAGGGAGAGAGACCCAGTACTTC.